These T cell receptor beta chains were read from a single sample in a study of cytomegalovirus exposure and HLA in healthy donors. Profiling relied on immunoSEQ multiplex PCR, and the TCRdb table lists in-frame clones only, not all of them. The sample lists around 99,000 clones; approximately 84% were seen once. Sequenced material: PBMCs. The receptors were gathered from a man aged 25-45 years in good health and CMV-seronegative. CDR3s include the opening cysteine and the closing phenylalanine or tryptophan. A D gene is named only where the DNA matches it firmly. Clone size, where shown, is once, few, many, or a class for clones that have expanded.

CDR3nt: TGTGCCACCAGCAGAGATCGCGGGGTGTCGGGCGGCTACACCTTC
CDR3aa: CATSRDRGVSGGYTF
abundance: .
v_gene: TRBV15
j_gene: TRBJ1-2
d_gene: .

CDR3nt: TGTGCCAGCAGTTACTCGGGGGGGACTTATGGCTACACCTTC
CDR3aa: CASSYSGGTYGYTF
abundance: .
v_gene: TRBV6-5
j_gene: TRBJ1-2
d_gene: .

CDR3nt: TGTGCCAGCAGCTTACAGGGAGTGAGTAAGGCTTTCTTT
CDR3aa: CASSLQGVSKAFF
abundance: few
v_gene: TRBV6-1
j_gene: TRBJ1-1
d_gene: .

CDR3nt: TGTGCCAGTAGTATGACAGGGACCTACGAGCAGTACTTC
CDR3aa: CASSMTGTYEQYF
abundance: .
v_gene: TRBV19
j_gene: TRBJ2-7
d_gene: TRBD1

CDR3nt: TGTGCCAGCAGCCTCGGGGAATTCCTCACAGATACGCAGTATTTT
CDR3aa: CASSLGEFLTDTQYF
abundance: .
v_gene: TRBV14
j_gene: TRBJ2-3
d_gene: .

CDR3nt: TGTGCCAGCAGCTTTGGGCAGCCTTATGGCTACACCTTC
CDR3aa: CASSFGQPYGYTF
abundance: .
v_gene: TRBV27
j_gene: TRBJ1-2
d_gene: .

CDR3nt: TGTGCCAGTATTGGCTTCCTCGGGGGCACTGAAGCTTTCTTT
CDR3aa: CASIGFLGGTEAFF
abundance: many
v_gene: TRBV19
j_gene: TRBJ1-1
d_gene: .

CDR3nt: TGCAACGTTGAAAAAAGCGAAAACACCATATATTTT
CDR3aa: CNVEKSENTIYF
abundance: .
v_gene: TRBV29-1
j_gene: TRBJ1-3
d_gene: .

CDR3nt: TGTGCCTGGAGGACAGGCCAGCCTGGGGCCAACGTCCTGACTTTC
CDR3aa: CAWRTGQPGANVLTF
abundance: .
v_gene: TRBV30
j_gene: TRBJ2-6
d_gene: .

CDR3nt: TGTGCCAGTAGTACAACTAAGAACACTGAAGCTTTCTTT
CDR3aa: CASSTTKNTEAFF
abundance: .
v_gene: TRBV19
j_gene: TRBJ1-1
d_gene: .

CDR3nt: TGTGCTAGTGGTTTGGTACTCGTGACAGGGGGCTACGAAGGGATCCATGAGCAGTTCTTC
CDR3aa: CASGLVLVTGGYEGIHEQFF
abundance: .
v_gene: TRBV12-5
j_gene: TRBJ2-1
d_gene: TRBD1

CDR3nt: TGTGCCTGGGAGGACAATACTGTGTTGACTGAAGCTTTCTTT
CDR3aa: CAWEDNTVLTEAFF
abundance: .
v_gene: TRBV30
j_gene: TRBJ1-1
d_gene: .

CDR3nt: TGTGCCAGCTCGCTCGGGACAAACACTGAAGCTTTCTTT
CDR3aa: CASSLGTNTEAFF
abundance: .
v_gene: TRBV18
j_gene: TRBJ1-1
d_gene: .

CDR3nt: TGTGCCAGCAGACGTCCACAGGATGGGCAGTACTTC
CDR3aa: CASRRPQDGQYF
abundance: .
v_gene: TRBV6-5
j_gene: TRBJ2-7
d_gene: .

CDR3nt: TGTGCCAGCAGCTTGTCCCCCAGTTCACCCCTCCACTTT
CDR3aa: CASSLSPSSPLHF
abundance: .
v_gene: TRBV5-6
j_gene: TRBJ1-6
d_gene: .

CDR3nt: TGCAGCGTTGATGGGACAGGGTATGGGGAAGAGACCCAGTACTTC
CDR3aa: CSVDGTGYGEETQYF
abundance: .
v_gene: TRBV29-1
j_gene: TRBJ2-5
d_gene: TRBD1

CDR3nt: TGTGCCTGGGGGGGCAGCGACCCCTACGAGCAGTACTTC
CDR3aa: CAWGGSDPYEQYF
abundance: .
v_gene: TRBV30
j_gene: TRBJ2-7
d_gene: .

CDR3nt: TGTGCCAGCAGCCAACAGGGGTCGGAAGAGACCCAGTACTTC
CDR3aa: CASSQQGSEETQYF
abundance: .
v_gene: TRBV28
j_gene: TRBJ2-5
d_gene: TRBD1

CDR3nt: TGTGCCAGCAGTGAACAGGGCTACGGAAACACCATATATTTT
CDR3aa: CASSEQGYGNTIYF
abundance: .
v_gene: TRBV6-5
j_gene: TRBJ1-3
d_gene: .

CDR3nt: TGTGCCAGCAGTCCCCCCGAGGGTCAGGAGAGTGAAGCTTTCTTT
CDR3aa: CASSPPEGQESEAFF
abundance: .
v_gene: TRBV6-5
j_gene: TRBJ1-1
d_gene: .

CDR3nt: TGTGCCAGCAGTGACGACGAGGCAGGAGGCCGTACGAGGACCTTC
CDR3aa: CASSDDEAGGRTRTF
abundance: .
v_gene: TRBV6-1
j_gene: TRBJ1-2
d_gene: .

CDR3nt: TGTGCCAGCAGCCACCCGCCAGCGGGAGTGCAGTTCTTC
CDR3aa: CASSHPPAGVQFF
abundance: .
v_gene: TRBV4-2
j_gene: TRBJ2-1
d_gene: TRBD2

CDR3nt: TGTGCCAGCAATCGACCGGGACAGGGTTACAATGAGCAGTTCTTC
CDR3aa: CASNRPGQGYNEQFF
abundance: .
v_gene: TRBV28
j_gene: TRBJ2-1
d_gene: TRBD1

CDR3nt: TGCGCCAGCAGTGAATGGACAGCCCACGGCTACACCTTC
CDR3aa: CASSEWTAHGYTF
abundance: .
v_gene: TRBV10-1
j_gene: TRBJ1-2
d_gene: .

CDR3nt: TGTGCCAGCAGCCAAGGGGACATCTCCTACGAGCAGTACTTC
CDR3aa: CASSQGDISYEQYF
abundance: .
v_gene: TRBV14
j_gene: TRBJ2-7
d_gene: .

CDR3nt: TGCGCCAGCAAAGGCAGCGGGAGGGGTCCTGAGCAGTTCTTC
CDR3aa: CASKGSGRGPEQFF
abundance: .
v_gene: TRBV5-1
j_gene: TRBJ2-1
d_gene: TRBD2

CDR3nt: TGTGCCAGCAGTTACAGGACAGGGGGCGATACGCAGTATTTT
CDR3aa: CASSYRTGGDTQYF
abundance: .
v_gene: TRBV6-5
j_gene: TRBJ2-3
d_gene: TRBD1

CDR3nt: TGCAGCGTCATCCAGACTAGGAGAAACTACAATGAGCAGTTCTTC
CDR3aa: CSVIQTRRNYNEQFF
abundance: .
v_gene: TRBV29-1
j_gene: TRBJ2-1
d_gene: .

CDR3nt: TGTGCCAGCAGGGCGTGGGGGGGAGAGACCCAGTACTTC
CDR3aa: CASRAWGGETQYF
abundance: once
v_gene: TRBV6-1
j_gene: TRBJ2-5
d_gene: TRBD2

CDR3nt: TGTGCCAGCTCGAGGGACATCCTAGGGCAGCCCCAGCATTTT
CDR3aa: CASSRDILGQPQHF
abundance: .
v_gene: TRBV18
j_gene: TRBJ1-5
d_gene: .

CDR3nt: TGTGCCAGCAGTTCCGGACAGGGGAGGAACTATGGCTACACCTTC
CDR3aa: CASSSGQGRNYGYTF
abundance: few
v_gene: TRBV28
j_gene: TRBJ1-2
d_gene: TRBD1

CDR3nt: TGTGCCAGCAGCCAGACTAGCGGGGGGGTAGGGGAGACCCAGTACTTC
CDR3aa: CASSQTSGGVGETQYF
abundance: .
v_gene: TRBV11-2
j_gene: TRBJ2-5
d_gene: TRBD2

CDR3nt: TGCAGCTCCGTGTCGAGGGGACAGTCTTGGACTAGCTTATTGGGAGGGGCCCAGTACTTC
CDR3aa: CSSVSRGQSWTSLLGGAQYF
abundance: .
v_gene: TRBV29-1
j_gene: TRBJ2-5
d_gene: .

CDR3nt: TGCAGCGTTGTTTTCCCGCAGGGGTCCCCAGATACGCAGTATTTT
CDR3aa: CSVVFPQGSPDTQYF
abundance: .
v_gene: TRBV29-1
j_gene: TRBJ2-3
d_gene: .

CDR3nt: TGTGCCAGCTCGGAAGGGGCCGCTCGCTCCTACAATGAGCAGTTCTTC
CDR3aa: CASSEGAARSYNEQFF
abundance: few
v_gene: TRBV18
j_gene: TRBJ2-1
d_gene: .

CDR3nt: TGTGCCAGCAGCCGGCGGGGGGGATACATTCAGTTCTTC
CDR3aa: CASSRRGGYIQFF
abundance: .
v_gene: TRBV7-8
j_gene: TRBJ2-1
d_gene: TRBD2

CDR3nt: TGTGCCAGCAGGTCGGAAGCGGGAGCAGCCTACGAGCAGTACTTC
CDR3aa: CASRSEAGAAYEQYF
abundance: .
v_gene: TRBV28
j_gene: TRBJ2-7
d_gene: TRBD2

CDR3nt: TGCAGCGTTGAAGACACAGTCGACTATGGCTACACCTTC
CDR3aa: CSVEDTVDYGYTF
abundance: .
v_gene: TRBV29-1
j_gene: TRBJ1-2
d_gene: .

CDR3nt: TGCAGCGTGGAAAGGGGGGGGGCGACCGGGGAGCTGTTTTTT
CDR3aa: CSVERGGATGELFF
abundance: few
v_gene: TRBV29-1
j_gene: TRBJ2-2
d_gene: .

CDR3nt: TGCAGCGTTGAAATGGGCTACGAGCAGTACTTC
CDR3aa: CSVEMGYEQYF
abundance: .
v_gene: TRBV29-1
j_gene: TRBJ2-7
d_gene: .

CDR3nt: TGTGCCAGCAGCTTGGCCGGGGGGGTGGAGAGAGCTTTCTTT
CDR3aa: CASSLAGGVERAFF
abundance: once
v_gene: TRBV5-4
j_gene: TRBJ1-1
d_gene: .